This entry lists 14 T cell receptor beta chains sequenced from one sample in a study of blood T cell repertoires in COVID-19. Method: immunoSEQ multiplex PCR; TCRdb's copy keeps in-frame clones and lacks some. The table lists roughly 150,000 clones, around four fifths of them singletons. What was sequenced was peripheral blood. The receptors stem from a woman older than 75 with acute or convalescent COVID-19.

The rearrangement uses TRBV5-1 and TRBJ2-5; TRBD1 aligns across 7 bases. This CDR3 spans 15 amino acids. With 4 bases clipped from V and 3 bases from J, the junction kept 9 bases outside the gene matches. The germline CDR1 and CDR2 sequences are SGHRS and YFSETQ. The CDR3 spells CASSTTGTEEETQYF. In DNA, the CDR3 is TGCGCCAGCAGCACGACCGGGACAGAAGAAGAGACCCAGTACTTC.

The genes are TRBV30 and TRBJ1-1, with D tentatively TRBD1 (6 bases). Trimming shortened V by 2 bases and J by 6 bases, and 13 bases separated the two germline ends. This CDR3 has 13 residues. Germline CDR1 reads GTSNPN; CDR2 reads SVGIG (reference sequence). The CDR3 protein is CAWSRRQVAEAFF. DNA of the CDR3: TGTGCCTGGAGTAGAAGACAGGTTGCTGAAGCTTTCTTT.

In DNA, the CDR3 is TGTGCCAGCAGCCTAAGTGCGGATCAGCCCCAGCATTTT. Amino acid sequence: CASSLSADQPQHF. The chain joins TRBV3-1 (or the pseudogene TRBV3-2) to TRBJ1-5; D is ambiguous. The CDR3 loop spans 13 amino acids. Germline V gene lookup returns CDR1 LGHDT and CDR2 YNNKEL (reference sequence). Trimming took 4 bases from V and 5 from J, leaving 9 bases between them.

This clone was observed a single time. V usage is TRBV19 and J usage is TRBJ1-2; the match to TRBD1 covers 7 bases. The germline CDR1 and CDR2 sequences are LNHDA and SQIVND (reference sequence). J lost 0 bases, V lost 7 bases, and 11 bases had no gene match. This CDR3 contains 16 residues. CDR3 loop: CASTRTGQDPNYGYTF. The CDR3 nucleotides read TGTGCCAGTACCAGGACAGGTCAAGACCCTAACTATGGCTACACCTTC.

This chain joins TRBV6-1 and TRBJ2-1; D might be TRBD2 (6 bases). Germline V gene lookup returns CDR1 MNHNS and CDR2 SASEGT. The CDR3 spans 17 residues. The V gene lost 1 base and the J gene lost 3 bases, with 16 bases spanning the gap. CDR3 sequence reads: CASSEVIGTYNYNEQFF. In DNA form, the CDR3 reads TGTGCCAGCAGTGAAGTCATCGGGACTTACAACTACAATGAGCAGTTCTTC.

The genes are TRBV2 and TRBJ2-2, with D tentatively TRBD2 (7 bases). Germline V CDR1 and CDR2: SNHLY, FYNNEI. Trimming took 7 bases from V and 4 from J, leaving 25 bases between them. This CDR3 spans 18 amino acids. This CDR3 reads CASNMPRGWRGSTGELFF. The CDR3 DNA follows: TGTGCCAGCAATATGCCGAGGGGGTGGCGGGGGTCCACCGGGGAGCTGTTTTTT.

CDR3 sequence reads: CATTPSLGQGDTDTQYF. CDR3 bases: TGTGCCACCACCCCCTCACTAGGACAGGGCGACACAGATACGCAGTATTTT. The chain recombines TRBV24-1 with TRBJ2-3; 8 bases agree with TRBD1. The CDR3 length is 17 residues. CDR1 and CDR2 from the germline V gene are KGHDR and SFDVKD. The V and J ends lost 8 bases and 2 bases, in that order; junction bases with no gene match: 14.

The gene calls are TRBV7-8 and TRBJ1-3, with D tentatively TRBD1 (6 bases). This CDR3 contains 12 residues. Germline-derived CDR1 and CDR2 are SGHVS and FQNEAQ. V lost 7 bases and J 3 bases, leaving 7 bases between the germline ends. Here the CDR3 reads CASNRDGNTIYF. CDR3 nucleotides: TGTGCCAGCAACAGGGATGGAAACACCATATATTTT.

This chain uses TRBV2 with TRBJ1-1; 9 bases are a match to TRBD1. The CDR3 is 15 residues long. The ends lost 6 bases at V and 4 bases at J; junction bases unmatched: 9. From germline, CDR1 is SNHLY and CDR2 FYNNEI. The CDR3 nucleotides read TGTGCCAGCAGAGTGGACAGGGGAGAAGCCACTGAAGCTTTCTTT. This translates into CASRVDRGEATEAFF.

V gene TRBV6-4 combines with J gene TRBJ1-1, with no clear D. The CDR3 spans 15 residues. Germline lookup yields CDR1 MRHNA and CDR2 SNTAGT. V shed 9 bases and J shed 1 base, with 18 bases lying between them. CDR3 nucleotide sequence: TGTGCCAGACCAGGAAAGGCCCAGGAGAACACTGAAGCTTTCTTT. Translation gives CARPGKAQENTEAFF.

V gene TRBV5-1 combines with J gene TRBJ1-1, with D possibly TRBD1 on 5 matching bases. Germline V CDR1 and CDR2: SGHRS, YFSETQ. The CDR3 spans 14 residues. Trimming shortened V by 4 bases and J by 3 bases, and 13 bases separated the two germline ends. CDR3 amino acids: CASSIGGRDTEAFF. Here the CDR3 DNA reads TGCGCCAGCAGCATTGGGGGGAGGGACACTGAAGCTTTCTTT.

The chain recombines TRBV15 with TRBJ2-3; TRBD2 aligns across 10 bases. Trimming at V came to 0 bases and at J to 2 bases, leaving 5 bases not matched to a gene. CDR3 length equals 17 residues. The germline gives CDR1 LNHNV, CDR2 YYDKDF (reference sequence). CDR3 in amino acids: CATSRDLLAGITDTQYF. CDR3 DNA sequence: TGTGCCACCAGCAGAGATCTACTAGCGGGGATCACAGATACGCAGTATTTT. Full variable domain (missing parts from reference TRBV15 and TRBJ2-3): DAMVIQNPRYQVTQFGKPVTLSCSQTLNHNVMYWYQQKSSQAPKLLFHYYDKDFNNEADTPDNFQSRRPNTSFCFLDIRSPGLGDTAMYLCATSRDLLAGITDTQYFGPGTRLTVL.

V usage is TRBV18 and J usage is TRBJ2-7; the match to TRBD1 covers 9 bases. The CDR3 totals 16 residues. V was clipped by 3 bases and J by 6 bases; unmatched bases: 12. CDR1 is KGHSH, CDR2 LQKENI, per germline. The CDR3 DNA reads TGTGCCAGCTCACCGGGAGGTGGACAGGGGACCAGCGAGCAGTACTTC. It encodes CASSPGGGQGTSEQYF.

This sequence joins TRBV6-5 and TRBJ1-5, with unresolved D. Looked up from germline, CDR1 is MNHEY and CDR2 is SVGAGI. This CDR3 region has 14 residues. V was cut by 6 bases and J by 1 base, with 10 bases left in between. The CDR3 nucleotides read TGTGCCAGCAGACTCGGGTGGAGCAATCAGCCCCAGCATTTT. This codes for CASRLGWSNQPQHF.